Listed below are T cell receptor beta chains from one sample, sequenced in a study of blood T cell repertoires in COVID-19. TCRdb keeps only in-frame clones here, not all; method: immunoSEQ multiplex PCR. The repertoire holds 120,000 to 150,000 clones, approximately 90% seen once, with roughly 4% in the top ten. The sample consisted of PBMCs or T cells enriched from blood (not recorded which). The receptors were gathered from a middle-aged woman who had been exposed to COVID-19. Each CDR3 is given with its conserved first and last residue. The D gene is left open where the match is weak. Clone size appears in some rows only: once, few, many, or a class for an expanded clone.

clone_size d_call j_call v_call cdr3_nt cdr3_aa
. TRBD2 TRBJ2-1 TRBV5-1 TGCGCCAGCAGCTTGGCCTTATCGGGAGGGGGTCACAATGAGCAGTTCTTC CASSLALSGGGHNEQFF
. . TRBJ2-7 TRBV25-1 TGTGCCAGCAGTGAACCTACTGTAACCTACGAGCAGTACTTC CASSEPTVTYEQYF
. . TRBJ2-6 TRBV19 TGTGCCAGTAGTCCGGGGATCGGGGCCAACGTCCTGACTTTC CASSPGIGANVLTF
. . TRBJ1-1 TRBV5-1 TGCGCCAGCAGTTTTTCGACGACGGGGATGAACCCTGAAGCTTTCTTT CASSFSTTGMNPEAFF
. TRBD1 TRBJ1-5 TRBV5-1 TGCGCCAGCAGCCGGACAGGGACCAATCAGCCCCAGCATTTT CASSRTGTNQPQHF
once . TRBJ2-2 TRBV5-1 TGCGCCAGCAGCTCGCCGTCGGGACAGGCAGCGGGGACCGGGGAGCTGTTTTTT CASSSPSGQAAGTGELFF
. . TRBJ1-5 TRBV30 TGTGCCCAAGAGGGCGTTTATAGCAATCAGCCCCAGCATTTT CAQEGVYSNQPQHF
. . TRBJ2-3 TRBV5-4 TGTGCCAGCAGCTTTTCAGGAGATACGCAGTATTTT CASSFSGDTQYF
. TRBD1 TRBJ1-1 TRBV3-1/TRBV3-2 TGTGCCAGCAGCCAAGGACAGGGCCGTTCGGGCACTGAAGCTTTCTTT CASSQGQGRSGTEAFF
. . TRBJ2-1 TRBV27 TGTGCCAGCAGTCATCCAGGGTACCTAAACAACAATGAGCAGTTCTTC CASSHPGYLNNNEQFF
. . TRBJ2-7 TRBV13 TGTGCCAGCAGCTGGAAGGGGTACGAGCAGTACTTC CASSWKGYEQYF
. . TRBJ2-2 TRBV7-3 TGTGCCAGCAGCTTACAATCGAACACCGGGGAGCTGTTTTTT CASSLQSNTGELFF
. . TRBJ1-1 TRBV7-3 TGTGCCAGCAGCTTAACAGCGAACACTGAAGCTTTCTTT CASSLTANTEAFF
. TRBD1 TRBJ2-3 TRBV3-1/TRBV3-2 TGTGCCAGCAGCCAAGACCCAGGGGGTAGCACAGATACGCAGTATTTT CASSQDPGGSTDTQYF
. TRBD1 TRBJ1-2 TRBV3-1/TRBV3-2 TGTGCCAGCAGCCACGGAGACAGGGGGCTCATAGGCTACACCTTC CASSHGDRGLIGYTF
. TRBD2 TRBJ2-1 TRBV2 TGTGCCAGCGGACTAGCGGGAGGGCTTTACAATGAGCAGTTCTTC CASGLAGGLYNEQFF
few TRBD2 TRBJ2-1 TRBV6-2/TRBV6-3 TGTGCCAGCAGTTACCTCACGAGACTAGCGAGCTCCTACAATGAGCAGTTCTTC CASSYLTRLASSYNEQFF
. TRBD1 TRBJ1-6 TRBV7-9 TGTGCCAGCAGCGGCCGGGACAGGGTTGATTCACCCCTCCACTTT CASSGRDRVDSPLHF
. TRBD2 TRBJ2-3 TRBV9 TGTGCCAGCAGCACGTGGACTAGCGGATACACAGATACGCAGTATTTT CASSTWTSGYTDTQYF
. . TRBJ1-2 TRBV19 TGTGCCAGTAGGAGGGCAACCGGACAGCCCTATGGCTACACCTTC CASRRATGQPYGYTF
. . TRBJ1-5 TRBV4-3 TGCGCCAGCAGCCAAGATATGAATCAGCCCCAGCATTTT CASSQDMNQPQHF
. . TRBJ2-7 TRBV5-4 TGTGCCAGCCGAGCTGAGAGGTTCTCCTACGAGCAGTACTTC CASRAERFSYEQYF
. TRBD1 TRBJ2-7 TRBV4-1 TGCGCCAGCAGCCAAGAAGCCCCACAGGGGTCAATCGACGAGCAGTACTTC CASSQEAPQGSIDEQYF
once . TRBJ1-1 TRBV9 TGTGCCAGCAGCGTAAGGGAGACTGAAGCTTTCTTT CASSVRETEAFF
. . TRBJ1-3 TRBV18 TGTGCCAGCTCACTGAAGACGGGCTCTGGAAACACCATATATTTT CASSLKTGSGNTIYF
. TRBD2 TRBJ2-1 TRBV7-2 TGTGCCAGCAGCTTACTAGCGGGACTCGGCTACAATGAGCAGTTCTTC CASSLLAGLGYNEQFF
. TRBD1 TRBJ1-5 TRBV6-5 TGTGCCAGCCGGCTCTCAGGGGGCTCAAATCAGCCCCAGCATTTT CASRLSGGSNQPQHF
. . TRBJ2-3 TRBV4-3 TGCGCCAGCAGCCAAGATTTCCAAAGCACAGATACGCAGTATTTT CASSQDFQSTDTQYF
once . TRBJ2-1 TRBV29-1 TGCAGCGTTGAAGATCGGGTCCTCCATCGGGGGCAGTTCTTC CSVEDRVLHRGQFF
. . TRBJ1-1 TRBV28 TGTGCCAGCACCTCCGGGGGAGCAGGGTTGAACACTGAAGCTTTCTTT CASTSGGAGLNTEAFF
. . TRBJ1-6 TRBV28 TGTGCCAGCCAGGGAGGGAATTCATCCCTCCACTTT CASQGGNSSLHF
few TRBD1 TRBJ1-1 TRBV19 TGTGCCAGCAAACAACAGGGGGCAGGGACTGAAGCTTTCTTT CASKQQGAGTEAFF